This T cell receptor beta chain was retrieved from a study of cytomegalovirus exposure and HLA in healthy donors. The study, taken as a whole, reports: Subsequent analysis of the 120 or so validation repertoires found a tendency for first-cohort TCR clusters to co-occur. The classifier, whose performance was assessed in both the original and validation cohorts, reportedly diagnosed cytomegalovirus status with high specificity and sensitivity. The study flagged roughly 160 TCR beta chains as cytomegalovirus-associated. Rarity held for most TCR sequences, but there were some public TCRs that occurred in many donors.

About this clone: Antigen unknown.

The table came from immunoSEQ multiplex PCR; TCRdb's copy has only in-frame clones and leaves some out. The sample holds some 120,000 clones, roughly nine tenths seen once. The receptor was derived from a woman aged 18-29 years in good health and CMV-seronegative. The source material was PBMCs.

CDR3 nucleotides: TGCAGCGTTGAACAGGGGATGGCAGCGTCCGGCTACACCTTC. It encodes CSVEQGMAASGYTF. The chain is built from TRBV29-1 and TRBJ1-2; D may be TRBD1 (6 bases). Trimming left V 2 bases short and J 8 bases short, with 18 bases between. Germline-derived CDR1 and CDR2 are SQVTM and ANQGSEA. The CDR3 extends over 14 amino acids. The complete variable domain, with remaining parts taken from reference TRBV29-1 and TRBJ1-2, reads SAVISQKPSRDICQRGTSLTIQCQVDSQVTMMFWYRQQPGQSLTLIATANQGSEATYESGFVIDKFPISRPNLTFSTLTVSNMSPEDSSIYLCSVEQGMAASGYTFGSGTRLTVV.